This T cell receptor beta chain derives from a study of human T cells and chemical hapten exposure. Authors' analysis steps: TCRs per sample had a median of approximately 100,000 and ranged from roughly 20,000 to 690,600. TCRdb ran MiXCR on the RACE reads and lists one entry per CDR3 protein. The V and J calls reflect TCRdb's pipeline rather than the authors' work. The repertoire holds some 90,000 distinct CDR3 sequences, with roughly an eighth as singletons. Time point indicated: patch test 2, 6 weeks after DPC sensitization. Treatment denoted: therapeutic diphenylcyclopropenone sensitization with weekly scalp DPC. Study-wide results and limits: More PT1 expanded TCRs went with higher patch test scores.

The germline V gene has CDR1 SNHLY and CDR2 FYNNEI. Trimming pared 1 base from V and 0 bases from J, leaving 8 bases between. The CDR3 has 15 residues. This clonotype was recorded a few times. Its antigen is currently unknown. The specimen comprised whole blood, sampled in connection with sensitization to the hapten diphenylcyclopropenone (DPC). The TCR was taken from a woman between 40 and 50 years old with alopecia areata. Some clones in this sample may be carry-over from other donors' samples. The gene calls are TRBV2 and TRBJ2-3; a possible D gene is TRBD2 (6 bases). In DNA form, the CDR3 reads TGTGCCAGCAGTGAAGGCGGGACTAGCACAGATACGCAGTATTTT. Amino acid sequence: CASSEGGTSTDTQYF.